Listed here are 26 T cell receptor beta chains from one sample, sequenced in a study of circulating CD8 cells and anti-PD-1 response in melanoma. TCR libraries were prepared from roughly 14 ng of total RNA with the QIAseq Immune Repertoire TCR panel. Each CDR3 protein is one row after TCRdb ran MiXCR on the reads. The sample carries approximately 1,600 distinct CDR3 sequences, almost 9.5% recorded once. Sorting of live CD3+CD8+TCRalphabeta+ cells by PD-1 and/or TIGIT gave four subsets. Sequencing was performed on CD8+ T cells from PBMCs, taken at baseline or after one month of anti-PD-1 therapy (not recorded which). The receptors derive from a human donor with melanoma.

By sample share, this clonotype is medium-sized. As DNA, the CDR3 is TGTGCCAGCAGCTTGGACAGGGGGCCGGGAGAGACCCAGTACTTC. Translating gives CASSLDRGPGETQYF. This sequence joins TRBV5-4 and TRBJ2-5, with 9 bases aligning to TRBD1. Germline V lookup: CDR1 SGHNT, CDR2 YYREEE (reference sequence). Trimming took 0 bases from V and 4 from J; bases not matched to a gene: 4. The CDR3 consists of 15 residues.

This clonotype counts as medium-sized (0.01 to 0.1%). The chain is built from TRBV24-1 and TRBJ2-1; D remains unclear. The germline V and J ends were trimmed by 9 bases and 7 bases, with 12 bases remaining between them. CDR1 KGHDR and CDR2 SFDVKD come from the germline V gene. This CDR3 spans 12 amino acids. The CDR3 region is CATRSLTNEQFF. CDR3 nucleotides: TGTGCCACCCGGAGTTTGACTAATGAGCAGTTCTTC.

By sample share, this clonotype is medium-sized. This sequence joins TRBV5-6 and TRBJ1-5; no clear D. Germline lookup yields CDR1 SGHDT and CDR2 YYEEEE. V dropped 2 bases and J dropped 4 bases, with 13 bases sitting between them. The CDR3 is made up of 15 amino acids. CDR3 bases: TGTGCCAGCAGCTTCTCCGAGGAGGGTAATCAGCCCCAGCATTTT. Amino acid sequence: CASSFSEEGNQPQHF.

This clonotype is large (0.1 to 1%) by share. The genes are TRBV9 and TRBJ1-6, with D tentatively TRBD1 (6 bases). CDR3 size: 16 residues. Germline-derived CDR1 and CDR2 are SGDLS and YYNGEE. The germline V and J ends were trimmed by 3 bases and 7 bases, with 17 bases remaining between them. CDR3 in DNA: TGTGCCAGCAGCGGGAGGGGGGCTCGTGAGAATTCACCCCTCCACTTT. Translating gives CASSGRGARENSPLHF.

This clonotype is large (0.1 to 1%) by share. The chain has TRBV9 and TRBJ2-3, with TRBD1 matching 9 bases. The germline gives CDR1 SGDLS, CDR2 YYNGEE. This CDR3 contains 16 residues. V lost 4 bases and J lost 3; bases outside the gene matches: 9. The CDR3, as DNA: TGTGCCAGCAGCTTGTCCGGGACAGGGATTACAGATACGCAGTATTTT. This encodes CASSLSGTGITDTQYF.

This clonotype qualifies as medium-sized. This chain joins TRBV21-1 and TRBJ2-3; the table's TRBD1 call for D was not verified on the DNA. TRBV21-1 is a pseudogene segment. The CDR3 consists of 14 residues. In DNA, the CDR3 is TGTGCCAGCAGTACGGGAATGGACACAGATACGCAGTATTTT. Translation: CASSTGMDTDTQYF.

The chain recombines TRBV13 with TRBJ1-3; D is uncertain. Germline assignment: CDR1 PRHDT and CDR2 FYEKMQ (reference sequence). Trimming removed 2 bases at V and 1 base at J, with 3 bases between. The CDR3 totals 13 residues. This chain's CDR3 is CASSLSSGNTIYF. The CDR3 nucleotides are TGTGCCAGCAGCTTAAGTTCTGGAAACACCATATATTTT.

This clonotype occurred a few times. V gene TRBV27 combines with J gene TRBJ1-2; 9 bases map to TRBD1. V was clipped by 2 bases and J by 7 bases; unmatched bases: 8. The CDR3 covers 15 residues. From germline, CDR1 is MNHEY and CDR2 SMNVEV (reference sequence). In DNA form, the CDR3 reads TGTGCCAGCAGTTTACAACAAACAGGGGGCATTGGCTACACCTTC. This gives the protein CASSLQQTGGIGYTF.

As DNA, the CDR3 is TGTGCCAGCCTGGAAATAGGGGGCACTGAAGCTTTCTTT. Its protein product is CASLEIGGTEAFF. The chain recombines TRBV28 with TRBJ1-1; maybe TRBD1 (6 bases). The CDR3 contains 13 residues. V shed 8 bases and J shed 4 bases, with 14 bases lying between them. Germline V CDR1 and CDR2: MDHEN, SYDVKM.

In its sample, this clonotype is large. The gene calls are TRBV19 and TRBJ2-5, with 9 nucleotides matching TRBD2. Germline V gives CDR1 LNHDA, CDR2 SQIVND (reference sequence). V lost 5 bases, J lost 2 bases, and 3 bases stayed unmatched. This CDR3 contains 14 residues. CDR3 in amino acids: CASSGLAGQETQYF. The CDR3, as DNA: TGTGCCAGTAGTGGGCTAGCGGGACAAGAGACCCAGTACTTC.

This clonotype rates as medium-sized. V usage is TRBV4-1 and J usage is TRBJ2-1; 8 positions agree with TRBD1. J lost 4 bases, V lost 4 bases, and 3 bases had no gene match. In germline, CDR1 is MGHRA, CDR2 YSYEKL. The CDR3 consists of 14 residues. The CDR3 spells CASSPGQGYNEQFF. The CDR3 DNA follows: TGCGCCAGCAGCCCTGGACAGGGTTACAATGAGCAGTTCTTC.

This clonotype appeared a few times. This chain connects TRBV12-3 or TRBV12-4 to TRBJ1-5, with 10 positions matching TRBD1. This CDR3 is built from 17 residues. Trimming at V came to 2 bases and at J to 7 bases, leaving 11 bases not matched to a gene. The CDR3 nucleotides read TGTGCCAGCAGTTTATTTGGTCCGGGACAGGGGAAGCAGCCCCAGCATTTT. Residues: CASSLFGPGQGKQPQHF.

The V gene is TRBV2, the J gene TRBJ2-7; 10 positions match TRBD2. V gave up 6 bases and J gave up 7 bases; unmatched junction bases: 6. Germline-derived CDR1 and CDR2 are SNHLY and FYNNEI. There are 13 residues in the CDR3. CDR3 nucleotides: TGTGCCAGCAGGGGACTAGCGAGTGGAGAGCAGTACTTC. This gives the protein CASRGLASGEQYF.

This clonotype is labeled large. The chain recombines TRBV12-5 with TRBJ1-1, with a possible D match to TRBD1 (6 bases). This CDR3 has 14 residues. The V end was cut by 6 bases, the J end by 4 bases, with 15 bases between. The germline gives CDR1 LGHNT, CDR2 FRNRAP. The CDR3, as DNA: TGTGCTAGTGGCCGAGACAGGTCGGGCACTGAAGCTTTCTTT. Amino acid sequence: CASGRDRSGTEAFF.

This clonotype has a handful of counts. The chain carries TRBV20-1 and TRBJ2-1; 10 nucleotides align to TRBD1. J gave up 0 bases and V 5 bases, and 7 bases lay outside the gene matches. Germline CDR1 and CDR2: DFQATT and SNEGSKA (reference sequence). This CDR3 spans 16 amino acids. CDR3 nucleotide sequence: TGCAGTGCTGGGGCCGGACAGGGGGGCTCCTACAATGAGCAGTTCTTC. Translated, it gives CSAGAGQGGSYNEQFF.

In its sample, this clonotype ranks as large. The gene calls are TRBV29-1 and TRBJ1-4; 7 bases agree with TRBD1. The CDR3 spans 13 residues. CDR1 and CDR2 (germline): SQVTM, ANQGSEA. The junction had 6 bases not matched to a gene; V was cut back by 5 bases and J by 6 bases. CDR3 DNA: TGCAGCGTTCGAAGGGGGCTGGATGAAAAACTGTTTTTT. Its translation: CSVRRGLDEKLFF.

The chain employs TRBV6-5 and TRBJ1-1; D gene unclear. The CDR3 extends over 15 amino acids. Germline V CDR1 and CDR2: MNHEY, SVGAGI. V lost 4 bases to trimming and J lost 5 bases, with 17 bases between them. CDR3 amino acids: CASSFTAPGRTEAFF. Written as DNA, the CDR3 is TGTGCCAGCAGTTTCACAGCCCCGGGTAGGACTGAAGCTTTCTTT.

Within the sample, this clonotype is medium-sized. The V gene is TRBV18, the J gene TRBJ1-1; D perhaps matches TRBD1 (5 bases). V was shortened by 5 bases and J by 4 bases, with 8 bases between the two germline ends. This CDR3 contains 12 residues. CDR1 KGHSH and CDR2 LQKENI come from the germline V gene. CDR3 DNA: TGTGCCAGCTCATCTCAGGGCACTGAAGCTTTCTTT. This encodes CASSSQGTEAFF.

In its sample, this clonotype ranks as medium-sized. V gene TRBV19 combines with J gene TRBJ2-7; D may be TRBD1 (5 bases). Trimming shortened V by 4 bases and J by 6 bases, and 13 bases separated the two germline ends. Looked up from germline, CDR1 is LNHDA and CDR2 is SQIVND (reference sequence). The CDR3 has 13 residues. CDR3 nucleotide sequence: TGTGCCAGTAGTAGTGCAGGGATGTTCGAGCAGTACTTC. Residues: CASSSAGMFEQYF. The full variable domain, rest sourced from reference TRBV19 and TRBJ2-7, is DGGITQSPKYLFRKEGQNVTLSCEQNLNHDAMYWYRQDPGQGLRLIYYSQIVNDFQKGDIAEGYSVSREKKESFPLTVTSAQKNPTAFYLCASSSAGMFEQYFGPGTRLTVT.

This clonotype is labeled medium-sized. This sequence joins TRBV4-3 and TRBJ1-2; D remains unclear. Trimming cost V 0 bases and J 0 bases, with 8 bases left between them. Germline loops: CDR1 LGHNA, CDR2 YSLEER. The CDR3 is made up of 15 amino acids. CDR3: CASSQDQAPNYGYTF. The DNA for the CDR3 is TGCGCCAGCAGCCAAGATCAGGCCCCTAACTATGGCTACACCTTC.

This sequence joins TRBV28 and TRBJ2-3; maybe TRBD1 (5 bases). Germline-derived CDR1 and CDR2 are MDHEN and SYDVKM. The CDR3 is made up of 13 amino acids. Trimming cost V 3 bases and J 6 bases, with 10 bases left between them. CDR3: CASSFRALDTQYF. CDR3 sequence (DNA): TGTGCCAGCAGTTTCAGGGCCCTTGATACGCAGTATTTT.

This clonotype counts as medium-sized. The chain couples TRBV25-1 to TRBJ2-7; weak D call: TRBD1 (6 bases). V lost 3 bases to trimming and J lost 4 bases, with 7 bases between them. The CDR3 runs 12 residues. Per the germline V gene, CDR1 is MGHDK and CDR2 is SYGVNS. In nucleotides, the CDR3 is TGTGCCAGCAGTGACAGGGGTTACGAGCAGTACTTC. Its translation is CASSDRGYEQYF.

On this clonotype: A single base separates this from a much larger clone, so it may be a read error. V is TRBV5-1 and J is TRBJ2-3; 7 bases line up with TRBD1. The CDR3 is 15 amino acids. Germline V gene lookup returns CDR1 SGHRS and CDR2 YFSETQ. The V segment lost 3 bases and the J segment 2 bases; nucleotides outside the gene matches: 6. CDR3 amino acids: CASSSWGQITDTQYF. As DNA, the CDR3 is TGCGCCAGCAGCTCCTGGGGACAGATCACAGATACGCAGTATTTT.

This clonotype is judged medium-sized. The chain carries TRBV12-3 or TRBV12-4 and TRBJ2-1; TRBD2 agrees at 11 bases. The CDR3 is 15 residues long. The J segment lost 10 bases and the V segment lost 3 bases, leaving 8 bases of the junction unmatched. Here the CDR3 reads CASSLLSGGAQEQFF. The CDR3 DNA is TGTGCCAGCAGTTTGCTTAGCGGGGGGGCCCAGGAGCAGTTCTTC.

By proportion, this clonotype is medium-sized. This CDR3 reads CASSQEDRGPYGYTF. CDR3 bases: TGCGCCAGCAGCCAAGAGGACAGGGGACCTTATGGCTACACCTTC. V gene TRBV4-1 combines with J gene TRBJ1-2; 9 bases match TRBD1. Germline-derived CDR1 and CDR2 are MGHRA and YSYEKL. The CDR3 loop spans 15 amino acids. After removal of 0 bases from V and 5 bases from J, the junction contained 4 bases not matched to a gene.

The chain uses TRBV4-1 and TRBJ2-5; 8 bases line up with TRBD1. The CDR3 is 14 residues long. The J segment lost 2 bases and the V segment lost 3 bases, leaving 2 bases of the junction unmatched. The germline gives CDR1 MGHRA, CDR2 YSYEKL. The CDR3 protein is CASSHRTGQETQYF. DNA for the CDR3: TGCGCCAGCAGCCACCGGACAGGGCAAGAGACCCAGTACTTC.